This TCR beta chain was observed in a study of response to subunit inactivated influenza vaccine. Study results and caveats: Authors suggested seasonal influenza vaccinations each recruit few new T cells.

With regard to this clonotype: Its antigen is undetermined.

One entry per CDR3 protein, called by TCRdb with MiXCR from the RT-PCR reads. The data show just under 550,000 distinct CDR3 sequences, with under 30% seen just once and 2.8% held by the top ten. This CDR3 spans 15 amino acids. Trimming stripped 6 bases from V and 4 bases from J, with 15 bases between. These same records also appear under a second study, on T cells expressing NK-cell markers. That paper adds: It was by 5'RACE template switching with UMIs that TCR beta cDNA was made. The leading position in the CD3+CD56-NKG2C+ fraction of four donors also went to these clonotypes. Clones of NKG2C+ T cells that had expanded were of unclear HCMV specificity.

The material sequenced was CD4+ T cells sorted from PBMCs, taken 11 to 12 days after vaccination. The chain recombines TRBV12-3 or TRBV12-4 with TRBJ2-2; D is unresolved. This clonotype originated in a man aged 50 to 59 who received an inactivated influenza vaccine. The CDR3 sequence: CASSLSLSTTGELFF. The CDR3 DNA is TGTGCCAGCAGCCTGTCCCTCTCGACCACCGGGGAGCTGTTTTTT.